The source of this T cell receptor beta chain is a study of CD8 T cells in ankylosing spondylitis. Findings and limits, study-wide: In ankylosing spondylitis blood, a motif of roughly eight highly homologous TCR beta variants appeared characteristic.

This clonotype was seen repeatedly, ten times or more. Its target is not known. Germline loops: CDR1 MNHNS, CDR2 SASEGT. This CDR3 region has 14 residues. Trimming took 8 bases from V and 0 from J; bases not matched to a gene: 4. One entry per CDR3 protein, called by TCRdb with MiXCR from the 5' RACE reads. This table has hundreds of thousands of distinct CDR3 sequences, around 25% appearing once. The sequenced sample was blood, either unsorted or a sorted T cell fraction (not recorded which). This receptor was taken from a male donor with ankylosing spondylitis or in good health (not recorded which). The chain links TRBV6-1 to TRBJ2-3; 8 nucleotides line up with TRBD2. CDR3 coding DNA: TGTGCCAGCCGACTAGCGTCTAGCACAGATACGCAGTATTTT. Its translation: CASRLASSTDTQYF.